The next 16 T cell receptor beta chains were all read from a single sample in a study of control samples from healthy donors and cancer patients. The table came from immunoSEQ multiplex PCR; TCRdb's copy has only in-frame clones and leaves some out. The table has fewer than 120,000 clones, roughly 90% seen once. The specimen sequenced was PBMCs. All receptors come from a woman aged 55-69 years with lung cancer.

V is TRBV2 and J is TRBJ2-5; D is uncertain. V lost 6 bases and J 3 bases, leaving 8 bases between the germline ends. Germline CDR1 and CDR2: SNHLY and FYNNEI. The CDR3 totals 12 residues. The CDR3 reads CASRWEKETQYF. CDR3 in DNA: TGTGCCAGCAGGTGGGAAAAAGAGACCCAGTACTTC.

The chain is built from TRBV12-3 or TRBV12-4 and TRBJ2-1, with TRBD1 matching 7 bases. V shed 6 bases, J shed 9 bases, and the junction held 5 bases outside the gene matches. This CDR3 spans 12 amino acids. This chain's CDR3 is CASSPDRLEQFF. The CDR3 region has the DNA TGTGCCAGCAGCCCGGACAGGCTTGAGCAGTTCTTC.

Written as DNA, the CDR3 is TGTGCCAGCAGTCCCGGGACTAGCGGGAGCACTCGGTCCTACGAGCAGTACTTC. Encoded protein: CASSPGTSGSTRSYEQYF. V and J are TRBV6-6 and TRBJ2-7, with 14 bases identical to TRBD2. The V segment lost 5 bases and the J segment 1 base; nucleotides outside the gene matches: 10. Germline assignment: CDR1 MNHNY and CDR2 SVGAGI (reference sequence). CDR3 length: 18 amino acids.

The chain uses TRBV3-1 (or the pseudogene TRBV3-2) and TRBJ2-6, with D perhaps TRBD1 (6 bases). Germline V gives CDR1 LGHDT, CDR2 YNNKEL (reference sequence). The V end lost 5 bases, the J end lost 0 bases, and 11 bases lay between the germline ends. The CDR3 consists of 16 residues. The CDR3 DNA sequence: TGTGCCAGCAGCAACCAAGGGGGCTCTGGGGCCAACGTCCTGACTTTC. This translates into CASSNQGGSGANVLTF.

The gene calls are TRBV3-1 (or the pseudogene TRBV3-2) and TRBJ1-1; D is undetermined. The CDR3 runs 15 residues. The V gene lost 0 bases and the J gene lost 4 bases, with 12 bases spanning the gap. CDR1 LGHDT and CDR2 YNNKEL come from the germline V gene (reference sequence). The chain's CDR3 is CASSQDLGAGTEAFF. CDR3 coding DNA: TGTGCCAGCAGCCAAGATTTAGGTGCTGGCACTGAAGCTTTCTTT.

The chain recombines TRBV27 with TRBJ1-6; D is uncertain. Germline-derived CDR1 and CDR2 are MNHEY and SMNVEV (reference sequence). Trimming removed 6 bases at V and 4 bases at J, with 13 bases between. The CDR3 spans 15 residues. The CDR3 reads CASRPILDYNSPLHF. The CDR3 DNA reads as TGTGCCAGCAGACCAATTCTCGATTATAATTCACCCCTCCACTTT.

The V and J genes are TRBV25-1 and TRBJ1-2; no reliable D call. V was shortened by 4 bases and J by 4 bases, with 13 bases between the two germline ends. This CDR3 contains 14 residues. Germline V gene lookup returns CDR1 MGHDK and CDR2 SYGVNS. The CDR3 region is CASSVRRQVYGYTF. The CDR3, as DNA: TGTGCCAGCAGTGTGCGAAGACAAGTCTATGGCTACACCTTC.

The V call is TRBV11-3, the J call TRBJ1-1; 7 bases map to TRBD1. Losses at the gene ends were 7 bases for V and 3 bases for J; bases not matched to a gene: 11. This CDR3 spans 15 amino acids. Germline V CDR1 and CDR2: SGHNT, YENEEA. The CDR3 protein is CASIPGGGPDTEAFF. The CDR3 DNA sequence: TGTGCCAGCATCCCAGGGGGGGGCCCGGACACTGAAGCTTTCTTT.

The genes are TRBV19 and TRBJ1-4; D remains ambiguous. The CDR3 covers 14 residues. CDR1 is LNHDA and CDR2 is SQIVND in the germline V gene (reference sequence). The ends were cut back, 7 bases at V and 2 bases at J, with 11 bases in the middle. The CDR3 is CASMGGGTNEKLFF. The CDR3 coding sequence is TGTGCCAGTATGGGTGGCGGGACTAATGAAAAACTGTTTTTT. Drawing the rest from reference TRBV19 and TRBJ1-4, the complete variable domain is DGGITQSPKYLFRKEGQNVTLSCEQNLNHDAMYWYRQDPGQGLRLIYYSQIVNDFQKGDIAEGYSVSREKKESFPLTVTSAQKNPTAFYLCASMGGGTNEKLFFGSGTQLSVL.

The CDR3 coding sequence is TGTGCCAGCACAACGCTGGGTGAGCAGTACTTC. This sequence encodes CASTTLGEQYF. The chain joins TRBV28 to TRBJ2-7, with no clear D. Germline CDR1 and CDR2: MDHEN and SYDVKM. The CDR3 spans 11 residues. The ends were cut back, 7 bases at V and 7 bases at J, with 11 bases in the middle.

The chain carries TRBV4-1 and TRBJ2-5; TRBD2 agrees at 8 bases. V gave up 5 bases and J gave up 3 bases; unmatched junction bases: 5. CDR3 length equals 14 residues. Germline lookup yields CDR1 MGHRA and CDR2 YSYEKL. The CDR3 reads CASSWRRGEETQYF. The CDR3 DNA follows: TGCGCCAGCAGCTGGAGGCGGGGGGAAGAGACCCAGTACTTC.

V is TRBV5-1 and J is TRBJ2-3; TRBD2 matches 7 bases. The CDR3 length is 15 residues. CDR1 is SGHRS, CDR2 YFSETQ, per germline. Unmatched junction bases numbered 4, after V lost 1 base and J lost 2 bases. The CDR3 bases are TGCGCCAGCAGCTTGTCCGGGGGGTTCACAGATACGCAGTATTTT. Translation: CASSLSGGFTDTQYF.

This clone showed up just once. The chain employs TRBV27 and TRBJ2-1; 10 bases are a match to TRBD2. The germline gives CDR1 MNHEY, CDR2 SMNVEV (reference sequence). The length of the CDR3 is 16 residues. With V trimmed by 0 bases and J by 8 bases, 7 bases remained unmatched. Written as DNA, the CDR3 is TGTGCCAGCAGTTTATCGCCGCTAGCGGGGGTCGATGAGCAGTTCTTC. This sequence encodes CASSLSPLAGVDEQFF.

V and J are TRBV9 and TRBJ2-2; tentatively, D is TRBD1 (5 bases). Germline V gives CDR1 SGDLS, CDR2 YYNGEE. The CDR3 has 16 amino acids. The V end lost 4 bases, the J end lost 4 bases, and 17 bases lay between the germline ends. The DNA for the CDR3 is TGTGCCAGCAGCCCGACAGCCTCTCTTTCCACCGGGGAGCTGTTTTTT. Translation: CASSPTASLSTGELFF.

CDR3 protein: CASSPSVLVSYNEQFF. The CDR3 DNA is TGTGCCAGCAGTCCGTCTGTGCTGGTCTCCTACAATGAGCAGTTCTTC. V gene TRBV2 combines with J gene TRBJ2-1; D gene unclear. CDR1 is SNHLY and CDR2 is FYNNEI in the germline V gene. This CDR3 is 16 amino acids long. V shed 5 bases and J shed 0 bases, with 14 bases lying between them.

The chain links TRBV30 to TRBJ1-2; D is uncertain. The CDR3 runs 11 residues. Germline CDR1 reads GTSNPN; CDR2 reads SVGIG (reference sequence). Trimming took off 0 bases at V and 6 bases at J, with 5 bases between the two ends. The CDR3 reads CAWSVAHGYTF. The CDR3 DNA follows: TGTGCCTGGAGTGTAGCACATGGCTACACCTTC.